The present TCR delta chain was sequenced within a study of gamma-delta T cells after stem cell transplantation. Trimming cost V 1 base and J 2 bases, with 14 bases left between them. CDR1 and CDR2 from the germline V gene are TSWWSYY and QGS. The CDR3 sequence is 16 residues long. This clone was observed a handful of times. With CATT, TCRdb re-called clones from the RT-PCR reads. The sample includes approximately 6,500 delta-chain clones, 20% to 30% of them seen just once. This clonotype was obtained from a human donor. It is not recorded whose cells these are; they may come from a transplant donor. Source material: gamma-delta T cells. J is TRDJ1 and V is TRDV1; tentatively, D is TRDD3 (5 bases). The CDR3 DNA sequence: TGTGCTCTTGGGGAACGAAGGGGACTGGAAACCGATAAACTCATCTTT. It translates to CALGERRGLETDKLIF.